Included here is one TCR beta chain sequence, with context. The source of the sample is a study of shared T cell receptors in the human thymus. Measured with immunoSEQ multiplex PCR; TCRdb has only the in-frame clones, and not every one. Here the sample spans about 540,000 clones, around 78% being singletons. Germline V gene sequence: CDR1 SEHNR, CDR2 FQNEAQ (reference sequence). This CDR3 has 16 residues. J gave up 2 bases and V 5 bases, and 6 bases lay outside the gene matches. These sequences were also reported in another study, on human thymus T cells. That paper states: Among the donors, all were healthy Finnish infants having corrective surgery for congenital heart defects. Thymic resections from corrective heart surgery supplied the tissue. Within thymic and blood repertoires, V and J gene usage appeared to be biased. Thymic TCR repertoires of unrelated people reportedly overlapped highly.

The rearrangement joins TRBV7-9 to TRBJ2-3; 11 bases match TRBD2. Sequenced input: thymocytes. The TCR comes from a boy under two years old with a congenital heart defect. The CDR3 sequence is CASSPGLAALTDTQYF. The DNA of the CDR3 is TGTGCCAGCAGCCCGGGACTAGCGGCTCTCACAGATACGCAGTATTTT.